This TCR beta chain comes out of a study of patients and donors after allogeneic stem cell transplantation (TCRdb year 2020). This clonotype has more than one count but fewer than ten. Its antigen is still unknown. It has no much larger one-base neighbor in the sample; base qualities were not kept. As encoded in the germline V gene, CDR1 is SGHRS while CDR2 is YFSETQ. CDR3 length: 14 amino acids, cysteine to phenylalanine. The entry retains the CDR3 DNA only, 42 bases that are in frame from base 1. Cut back by 0 bases and 4 bases, the V and J ends lie 7 bases apart. Library construction relied on RT-PCR. Reads for this sample came from a NextSeq 550. TCRdb reanalyzed the raw reads on its own, using fastp at Q25 for trimming and MiXCR for clone calling, and kept in-frame beta chains. CDR3 protein sequences are deduplicated, and each keeps its most common genes and DNA. The sample table records over 130,000 distinct CDR3 sequences; about two fifths of these occur just once. The ten largest clones capture 50% of the sample.

This clonotype was obtained from a human donor who was either an allogeneic HSCT recipient or a stem cell or donor lymphocyte infusion donor (not recorded which). It is not recorded whose cells these are; they may come from a transplant donor. The sequenced sample was blood, either unsorted or a sorted T cell fraction (not recorded which). The chain is made from TRBV5-1 and TRBJ1-4, with the D gene call left open. The CDR3: CASSLEGSNEKLFF. The DNA sequence reads TGCGCCAGCAGCTTGGAGGGAAGTAATGAAAAACTGTTTTTT.